This entry lists 32 T cell receptor beta chains sequenced from one sample in a study of T cells in narcolepsy. Assay used: immunoSEQ multiplex PCR; TCRdb lists only in-frame clones, some missing. The sample holds tens of thousands of clones, 70% to 80% seen once. Sequenced input: memory (CD45RA-) CD4+ T cells from blood. Receptors were obtained from a human donor in good health.

CDR3 sequence: CASSLYGTVNTEAFF. The CDR3 bases are TGTGCCAGCAGTTTATACGGGACAGTGAACACTGAAGCTTTCTTT. The chain uses TRBV28 and TRBJ1-1; 7 bases fit TRBD1. CDR3 length: 15 amino acids. Per the germline V gene, CDR1 is MDHEN and CDR2 is SYDVKM. The ends lost 1 base at V and 0 bases at J; junction bases unmatched: 2.

In this sample, this clone turned up a few times. The chain carries TRBV10-3 and TRBJ2-7, with TRBD2 identical over 7 bases. The germline V gene encodes CDR1 ENHRY and CDR2 SYGVKD. This CDR3 has 13 amino acids. Germline trimming cut 7 bases from V and 5 bases from J; bases unmatched to any gene: 8. The CDR3 nucleotides read TGTGCCATCACCCCGGGTAGCGGGCACGAGCAGTACTTC. Protein product: CAITPGSGHEQYF.

The V call is TRBV6-1, the J call TRBJ1-1, with D hard to call. Germline V CDR1 and CDR2: MNHNS, SASEGT. Trimming pared 6 bases from V and 3 bases from J, leaving 5 bases between. This CDR3 spans 11 amino acids. CDR3 bases: TGTGCCAGCAGCTACTACACTGAAGCTTTCTTT. It specifies CASSYYTEAFF.

The J gene is TRBJ2-7, the V gene TRBV9; maybe TRBD1 (5 bases). The germline V and J ends were trimmed by 0 bases and 1 base, with 14 bases remaining between them. This CDR3 region has 16 residues. Germline V gene data show CDR1 as SGDLS and CDR2 as YYNGEE. The CDR3 bases are TGTGCCAGCAGCGTAGCGCCAGGGTCGTCTTCCTACGAGCAGTACTTC. Its translation is CASSVAPGSSSYEQYF.

J is TRBJ1-5 and V is TRBV2; D is unclear. CDR1 is SNHLY and CDR2 is FYNNEI in the germline V gene. The CDR3 covers 13 residues. V was trimmed by 7 bases and J by 3 bases, leaving 10 bases between them. The CDR3 nucleotides are TGTGCCAGCACTGTGGGCCCCAATCAGCCCCAGCATTTT. Protein: CASTVGPNQPQHF.

The chain couples TRBV28 to TRBJ1-4; D remains unclear. The germline V gene encodes CDR1 MDHEN and CDR2 SYDVKM. V dropped 2 bases and J dropped 5 bases, with 12 bases sitting between them. There are 15 residues in the CDR3. CDR3 residues: CASSLKWRLNEKLFF. The CDR3, as DNA: TGTGCCAGCAGTTTAAAATGGCGCCTGAATGAAAAACTGTTTTTT.

In DNA form, the CDR3 reads TGTGCCAGCAGTGGGTTGGGTACAGGCCAGTACTTC. Translated, it gives CASSGLGTGQYF. The V and J genes are TRBV2 and TRBJ2-4, with D possibly matching TRBD1 (5 bases). The CDR3 is 12 residues long. Germline V gives CDR1 SNHLY, CDR2 FYNNEI. V was shortened by 4 bases and J by 13 bases, with 14 bases between the two germline ends.

The V gene is TRBV29-1, the J gene TRBJ2-5; 9 nucleotides align to TRBD2. The germline V gene encodes CDR1 SQVTM and CDR2 ANQGSEA. The CDR3 length is 14 residues. V dropped 5 bases and J dropped 1; count of bases not matched to a gene: 5. For the CDR3, the DNA is TGCAGCGTTTACCTACTAGCGGGCCAAGAGACCCAGTACTTC. This codes for CSVYLLAGQETQYF.

The chain employs TRBV19 and TRBJ1-2, with 8 bases aligning to TRBD1. From germline, CDR1 is LNHDA and CDR2 SQIVND (reference sequence). V lost 0 bases to trimming and J lost 8 bases; unmatched junction nucleotides: 5. The CDR3 totals 14 residues. For the CDR3, the DNA is TGTGCCAGTAGTATAGATCAGGGGGCGCGAGGCTACACCTTC. Translation: CASSIDQGARGYTF.

The rearrangement uses TRBV29-1 and TRBJ2-5; 9 bases are shared with TRBD1. Germline CDR1 and CDR2: SQVTM and ANQGSEA. This CDR3 has 14 residues. With 6 bases clipped from V and 2 bases from J, the junction kept 7 bases outside the gene matches. CDR3 in DNA: TGCAGCGTAAAGAGGGGGACAGGGCAAGAGACCCAGTACTTC. It translates to CSVKRGTGQETQYF.

This clone showed up just once. This chain connects TRBV29-1 to TRBJ2-7; TRBD1 agrees at 8 bases. With 2 bases clipped from V and 2 bases from J, the junction kept 8 bases outside the gene matches. In germline, CDR1 is SQVTM, CDR2 ANQGSEA. This CDR3 comprises 15 residues. The CDR3, as DNA: TGCAGCGTTGAAAGAGGCAGGGGGCAAGCCTACGAGCAGTACTTC. It translates to CSVERGRGQAYEQYF.

The chain uses TRBV28 and TRBJ1-5; D perhaps matches TRBD1 (5 bases). The CDR3 runs to 16 residues. Germline-derived CDR1 and CDR2 are MDHEN and SYDVKM. The V and J ends lost 8 bases and 0 bases respectively, with 17 bases between them. The CDR3 nucleotides are TGTGCCAGCTCTAATAAGGGGTTCTTTAGCAATCAGCCCCAGCATTTT. Residues: CASSNKGFFSNQPQHF.

V is TRBV9 and J is TRBJ1-1; 8 bases match TRBD1. The length of the CDR3 is 13 residues. V lost 4 bases and J lost 7; bases outside the gene matches: 6. Germline loops: CDR1 SGDLS, CDR2 YYNGEE. This chain's CDR3 is CASSFQGAGEAFF. DNA of the CDR3: TGTGCCAGCAGCTTTCAGGGGGCCGGTGAAGCTTTCTTT.

The rearrangement links TRBV2 to TRBJ2-1; possibly TRBD2 for D (5 bases). Trimming pared 8 bases from V and 5 bases from J, leaving 13 bases between. The CDR3 extends over 13 amino acids. CDR1 and CDR2 from the germline V gene are SNHLY and FYNNEI. CDR3 protein: CASSPGLHNEQFF. CDR3 DNA: TGTGCCAGCTCACCGGGGTTACACAATGAGCAGTTCTTC. The full variable domain, in which reference TRBV2 and TRBJ2-1 provide the parts outside the CDR3, is EPEVTQTPSHQVTQMGQEVILRCVPISNHLYFYWYRQILGQKVEFLVSFYNNEISEKSEIFDDQFSVERPDGSNFTLKIRSTKLEDSAMYFCASSPGLHNEQFFGPGTRLTVL.

The genes are TRBV10-3 and TRBJ1-2; TRBD1 might be the D (6 bases). This CDR3 has 15 amino acids. The germline CDR1 and CDR2 sequences are ENHRY and SYGVKD. Trimming took off 0 bases at V and 3 bases at J, with 11 bases between the two ends. The CDR3 nucleotides read TGTGCCATCAGTGAGTCGGGCAGGGGACACTATGGCTACACCTTC. Its translation: CAISESGRGHYGYTF.

The chain has TRBV28 and TRBJ1-1; D remains ambiguous. The CDR3 extends over 13 amino acids. The V and J ends lost 3 bases and 1 base respectively, with 6 bases between them. CDR1 and CDR2 (germline): MDHEN, SYDVKM. This CDR3 is CASSFSGNTEAFF. The CDR3 nucleotides read TGTGCCAGCAGTTTTTCAGGGAACACTGAAGCTTTCTTT.

This rearrangement joins TRBV5-5 to TRBJ2-3; the D is unclear. Germline V gives CDR1 SGHKS, CDR2 YYEKEE (reference sequence). V was trimmed by 1 base and J by 0 bases, leaving 12 bases between them. This CDR3 contains 16 residues. Written as DNA, the CDR3 is TGTGCCAGCAGCTTGCAACCGCTTACTAGCACAGATACGCAGTATTTT. Its translation is CASSLQPLTSTDTQYF. The full variable domain, in which reference TRBV5-5 and TRBJ2-3 provide the parts outside the CDR3, is DAGVTQSPTHLIKTRGQQVTLRCSPISGHKSVSWYQQVLGQGPQFIFQYYEKEERGRGNFPDRFSARQFPNYSSELNVNALLLGDSALYLCASSLQPLTSTDTQYFGPGTRLTVL.

The chain employs TRBV7-3 and TRBJ2-1, with TRBD1 as a possible D gene (6 bases). Germline CDR1 and CDR2: SGHTA and FQGTGA. Trimming stripped 3 bases from V and 4 bases from J, with 13 bases between. CDR3 length equals 15 residues. CDR3 nucleotide sequence: TGTGCCAGCAGCTTGAATCAGGGGCAATACAATGAGCAGTTCTTC. Its protein product is CASSLNQGQYNEQFF.

The rearrangement uses TRBV7-2 and TRBJ2-7; D tentatively reads TRBD1 or TRBD2 (5 bases each). This CDR3 contains 15 residues. From germline, CDR1 is SGHTA and CDR2 FQGNSA. V gave up 5 bases and J gave up 2 bases, with 16 bases separating them. The CDR3 DNA is TGTGCCAGCAGCCCGAGCCGGGACCGAACCTACGAGCAGTACTTC. Its protein is CASSPSRDRTYEQYF.

The gene calls are TRBV11-2 and TRBJ2-7, with a possible D match to TRBD1 (5 bases). V was shortened by 1 base and J by 3 bases, with 10 bases between the two germline ends. CDR3 length equals 14 residues. The germline V gene encodes CDR1 SGHAT and CDR2 FQNNGV. The CDR3 DNA follows: TGTGCCAGCAGCTTAGTTGACCAGGGCTACGAGCAGTACTTC. It is translated as CASSLVDQGYEQYF.

V gene TRBV28 combines with J gene TRBJ2-2; D is possibly TRBD1 (6 bases). Trimming left V 8 bases short and J 2 bases short, with 12 bases between. Looked up from germline, CDR1 is MDHEN and CDR2 is SYDVKM. The CDR3 has 14 amino acids. The CDR3 DNA sequence: TGTGCCAGCGGAACACAGGGAAACACCGGGGAGCTGTTTTTT. Translated: CASGTQGNTGELFF.

The V and J genes are TRBV5-1 and TRBJ1-1; D remains ambiguous. The germline V and J ends were trimmed by 0 bases and 1 base, with 4 bases remaining between them. The CDR3 spans 13 residues. Germline CDR1 is SGHRS and CDR2 is YFSETQ. As DNA, the CDR3 is TGCGCCAGCAGCTTGGGCGGGAACACTGAAGCTTTCTTT. Protein product: CASSLGGNTEAFF.

The CDR3 region has the DNA TGTGCCAGCAGCTCTTTGCGCGGGGGATTAGAGACCCAGTACTTC. Its translation is CASSSLRGGLETQYF. This chain uses TRBV7-6 with TRBJ2-5; 7 bases line up with TRBD2. The CDR3 has 15 residues. Trimming removed 4 bases from V and 4 bases from J; junction bases left unmatched: 9. Germline CDR1 is SGHVS and CDR2 is FNYEAQ. The full variable domain, in which reference TRBV7-6 and TRBJ2-5 provide the parts outside the CDR3, is GAGVSQSPRYKVTKRGQDVALRCDPISGHVSLYWYRQALGQGPEFLTYFNYEAQQDKSGLPNDRFSAERPEGSISTLTIQRTEQRDSAMYRCASSSLRGGLETQYFGPGTRLLVL.

On this clone itself: Other DNA sequences in the same sample also yield this CDR3. This chain connects TRBV29-1 to TRBJ1-1; D is unclear. This CDR3 comprises 13 residues. Germline loops: CDR1 SQVTM, CDR2 ANQGSEA. With 6 bases removed from V and 5 bases from J, the gap between germline ends came to 16 bases. The DNA for the CDR3 is TGCAGCGTCCGAGGCCCGGGAAGGACTGAAGCTTTCTTT. This gives the protein CSVRGPGRTEAFF. The whole variable domain, filled in from reference TRBV29-1 and TRBJ1-1, reads SAVISQKPSRDICQRGTSLTIQCQVDSQVTMMFWYRQQPGQSLTLIATANQGSEATYESGFVIDKFPISRPNLTFSTLTVSNMSPEDSSIYLCSVRGPGRTEAFFGQGTRLTVV.

Only one count was recorded for this clone. This sequence joins TRBV14 and TRBJ1-2; 12 bases fit TRBD1. This CDR3 spans 17 amino acids. J was trimmed by 4 bases and V by 1 base; bases with no gene match: 7. Germline CDR1 SGHDN, CDR2 FVKESK. The CDR3 region has the DNA TGTGCCAGCAGCCAAGGCGGGACAGGGGGCGCAGGCTATGGCTACACCTTC. Translating gives CASSQGGTGGAGYGYTF.

This chain links TRBV2 with TRBJ1-4; 7 bases agree with TRBD1. The V gene end was trimmed by 6 bases and the J gene end by 5 bases; junction bases not matched to a gene: 9. Germline CDR1 is SNHLY and CDR2 is FYNNEI. The CDR3 loop spans 15 amino acids. CDR3 sequence reads: CASRPQGQRNEKLFF. DNA of the CDR3: TGTGCCAGCAGACCACAGGGGCAGCGAAATGAAAAACTGTTTTTT.

The sample holds one count of this clone. The CDR3 loop is CASSEARQGGRYGYTF. In DNA form, the CDR3 reads TGTGCCAGCAGTGAAGCGAGGCAGGGAGGGCGGTATGGCTACACCTTC. J is TRBJ1-2 and V is TRBV2, with D possibly TRBD1 on 5 matching bases. The V end lost 0 bases, the J end lost 5 bases, and 16 bases lay between the germline ends. The CDR3 loop spans 16 amino acids. CDR1 is SNHLY and CDR2 is FYNNEI in the germline V gene.

The chain recombines TRBV2 with TRBJ1-6; D gene uncertain. Per germline, CDR1 SNHLY and CDR2 FYNNEI. This CDR3 is built from 13 residues. V lost 7 bases and J lost 6, with 10 bases in between. The CDR3 loop is CASNPSPNSPLHF. The CDR3 nucleotides are TGTGCCAGCAATCCGTCTCCTAATTCACCCCTCCACTTT.

The chain recombines TRBV4-1 with TRBJ2-3; 10 positions match TRBD2. Germline lookup yields CDR1 MGHRA and CDR2 YSYEKL. This CDR3 comprises 19 residues. Trimming at V came to 1 base and at J to 4 bases, leaving 14 bases not matched to a gene. The CDR3: CASSQGWLAGDASADTQYF. CDR3 sequence (DNA): TGCGCCAGCAGCCAAGGTTGGCTAGCGGGAGATGCTTCGGCAGATACGCAGTATTTT.

This clone has just one count. The rearrangement joins TRBV7-6 to TRBJ2-3, with D perhaps matching TRBD2 (6 bases). The CDR3 is 15 residues long. The V end lost 3 bases, the J end lost 0 bases, and 10 bases lay between the germline ends. Germline-derived CDR1 and CDR2 are SGHVS and FNYEAQ. CDR3 DNA sequence: TGTGCCAGCAGCTTCCGGCGGGAAAGCACAGATACGCAGTATTTT. Its protein product is CASSFRRESTDTQYF.

The chain uses TRBV18 and TRBJ2-7; 7 bases align to TRBD1. There are 14 residues in the CDR3. Germline V gives CDR1 KGHSH, CDR2 LQKENI. V lost 6 bases, J lost 7 bases, and 12 bases stayed unmatched. In DNA, the CDR3 is TGTGCCAGCTCCCCTAAACTACAGGGGCGGGAGCAGTACTTC. Protein sequence: CASSPKLQGREQYF. Filled out from reference TRBV18 and TRBJ2-7, the complete variable domain reads NAGVMQNPRHLVRRRGQEARLRCSPMKGHSHVYWYRQLPEEGLKFMVYLQKENIIDESGMPKERFSAEFPKEGPSILRIQQVVRGDSAAYFCASSPKLQGREQYFGPGTRLTVT.

V is TRBV19 and J is TRBJ1-1, with D perhaps TRBD1 (6 bases). Trimming took off 6 bases at V and 0 bases at J, with 14 bases between the two ends. The CDR3 sequence is 15 residues long. Germline CDR1 reads LNHDA; CDR2 reads SQIVND (reference sequence). DNA for the CDR3: TGTGCCAGTAGGGGTTACAGGGAGATGAACACTGAAGCTTTCTTT. It codes for CASRGYREMNTEAFF.